This TCR beta chain was recovered during a study of vaccination effects on CD4 cells after COVID-19. About the study: Everyone in the study got two shots of either the BNT162b2 or mRNA-1273 vaccine. Among convalescent patients, two provided samples 16 days and one week before vaccination.

This clone was seen a handful of times. Its cognate antigen is unknown. Study observations and caveats: Convalescent patients numbered few in the study; early post-infection timepoints were missing entirely. Among infection- and vaccine-induced clones, marked clonal contraction occurred late after vaccination.

Within the ViraFEST assay, antigen-specific CD4+ T cells underwent expansion with viral peptide pools prior to sequencing. The culture ran for 9 to 11 days, and then CD4+ T cells were isolated. SARS-CoV-2 infected the person between March and December 2020, as confirmed by PCR. Trimming left V 1 base short and J 6 bases short, with 12 bases between. This CDR3 spans 14 amino acids. The germline V gene encodes CDR1 LGHNT and CDR2 FRNRAP. Clones were read by immunoSEQ multiplex PCR, and TCRdb kept only the in-frame ones, dropping some. The sample carries 42,000 or so clones, around 75% recorded once. The clonotype comes from a human donor who had a prior SARS-CoV-2 infection. The chain uses TRBV12-5 and TRBJ1-1, with no clear D. Material: CD4+ T cells from PBMCs cultured with a peptide pool, obtained before COVID-19 vaccination. CDR3: CASGLGTIGAEAFF. The CDR3 DNA reads TGTGCTAGTGGTTTGGGAACCATAGGTGCTGAAGCTTTCTTT.